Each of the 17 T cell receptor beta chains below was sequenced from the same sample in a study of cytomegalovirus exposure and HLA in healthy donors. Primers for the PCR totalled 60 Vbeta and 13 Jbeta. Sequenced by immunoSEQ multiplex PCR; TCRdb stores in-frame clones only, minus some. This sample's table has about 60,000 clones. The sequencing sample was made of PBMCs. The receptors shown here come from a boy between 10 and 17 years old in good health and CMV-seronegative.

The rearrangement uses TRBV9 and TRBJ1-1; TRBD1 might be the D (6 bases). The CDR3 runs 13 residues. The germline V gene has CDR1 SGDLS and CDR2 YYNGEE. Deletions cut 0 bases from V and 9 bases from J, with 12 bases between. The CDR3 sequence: CASSVARQGKAFF. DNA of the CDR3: TGTGCCAGCAGCGTAGCACGCCAGGGGAAAGCTTTCTTT.

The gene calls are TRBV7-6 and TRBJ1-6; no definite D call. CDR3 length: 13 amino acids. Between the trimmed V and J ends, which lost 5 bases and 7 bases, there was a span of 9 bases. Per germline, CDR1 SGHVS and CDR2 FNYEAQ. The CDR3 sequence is CASSVGMNSPLHF. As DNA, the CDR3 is TGTGCCAGCAGCGTCGGTATGAATTCACCCCTCCACTTT.

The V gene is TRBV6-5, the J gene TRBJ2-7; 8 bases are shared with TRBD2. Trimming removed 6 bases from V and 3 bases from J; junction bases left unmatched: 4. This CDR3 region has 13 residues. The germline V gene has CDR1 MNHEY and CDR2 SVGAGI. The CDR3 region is CASSRTSSYEQYF. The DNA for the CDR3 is TGTGCCAGCAGCAGGACTAGCAGCTACGAGCAGTACTTC.

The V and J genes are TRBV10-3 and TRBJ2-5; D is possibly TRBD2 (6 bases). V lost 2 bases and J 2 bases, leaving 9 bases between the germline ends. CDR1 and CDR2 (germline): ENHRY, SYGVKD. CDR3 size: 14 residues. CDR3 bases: TGTGCCATCAGTGAGCCGGGACTTCAAGAGACCCAGTACTTC. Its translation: CAISEPGLQETQYF.

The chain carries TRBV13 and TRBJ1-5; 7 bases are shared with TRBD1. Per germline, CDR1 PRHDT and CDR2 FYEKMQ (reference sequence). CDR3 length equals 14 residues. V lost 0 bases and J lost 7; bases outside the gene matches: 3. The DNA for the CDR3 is TGTGCCAGCAGCTTAGGTGCAGGGGGGCAGCCCCAGCATTTT. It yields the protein CASSLGAGGQPQHF.

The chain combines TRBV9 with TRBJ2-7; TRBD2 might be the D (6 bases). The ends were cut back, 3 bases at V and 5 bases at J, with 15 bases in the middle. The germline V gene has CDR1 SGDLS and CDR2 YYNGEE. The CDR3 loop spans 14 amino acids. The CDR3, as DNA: TGTGCCAGCAGCGCCCAAACTAGCAACCACGAGCAGTACTTC. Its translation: CASSAQTSNHEQYF.

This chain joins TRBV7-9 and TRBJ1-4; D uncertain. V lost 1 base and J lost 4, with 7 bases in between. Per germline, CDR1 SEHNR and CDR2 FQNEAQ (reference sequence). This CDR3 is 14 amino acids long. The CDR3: CASSLGAGNEKLFF. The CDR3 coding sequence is TGTGCCAGCAGCTTAGGAGCTGGTAATGAAAAACTGTTTTTT.

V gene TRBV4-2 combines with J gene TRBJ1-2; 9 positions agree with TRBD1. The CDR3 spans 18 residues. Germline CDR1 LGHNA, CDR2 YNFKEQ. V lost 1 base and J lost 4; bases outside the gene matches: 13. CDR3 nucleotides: TGTGCCAGCAGCCAAGCTCTGGACAGGGGTACGAGCACCTATGGCTACACCTTC. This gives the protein CASSQALDRGTSTYGYTF.

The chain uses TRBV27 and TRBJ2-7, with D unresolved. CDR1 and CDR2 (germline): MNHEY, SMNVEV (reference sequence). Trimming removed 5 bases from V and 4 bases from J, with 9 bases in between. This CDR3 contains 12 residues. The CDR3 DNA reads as TGTGCCAGCAGTACGGGTCCTTACGAGCAGTACTTC. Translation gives CASSTGPYEQYF.

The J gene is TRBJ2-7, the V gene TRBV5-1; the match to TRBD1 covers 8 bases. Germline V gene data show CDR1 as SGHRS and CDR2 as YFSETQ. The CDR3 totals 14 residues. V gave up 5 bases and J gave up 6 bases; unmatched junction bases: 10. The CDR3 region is CASSQNRGIFEQYF. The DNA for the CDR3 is TGCGCCAGCAGTCAAAACAGGGGGATCTTCGAGCAGTACTTC.

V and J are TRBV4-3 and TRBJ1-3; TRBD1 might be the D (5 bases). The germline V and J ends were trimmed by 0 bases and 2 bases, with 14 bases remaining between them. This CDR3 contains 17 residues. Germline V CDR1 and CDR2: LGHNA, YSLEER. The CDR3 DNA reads TGCGCCAGCAGCCAAGATTACGCGGGGCAGGCTGGAAACACCATATATTTT. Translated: CASSQDYAGQAGNTIYF.

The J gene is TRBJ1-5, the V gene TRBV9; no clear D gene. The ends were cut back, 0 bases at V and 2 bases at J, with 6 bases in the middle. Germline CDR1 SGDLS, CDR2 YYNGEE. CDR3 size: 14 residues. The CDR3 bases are TGTGCCAGCAGCGTAGACAGCCGCAATCAGCCCCAGCATTTT. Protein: CASSVDSRNQPQHF. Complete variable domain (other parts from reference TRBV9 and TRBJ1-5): DSGVTQTPKHLITATGQRVTLRCSPRSGDLSVYWYQQSLDQGLQFLIQYYNGEERAKGNILERFSAQQFPDLHSELNLSSLELGDSALYFCASSVDSRNQPQHFGDGTRLSIL.

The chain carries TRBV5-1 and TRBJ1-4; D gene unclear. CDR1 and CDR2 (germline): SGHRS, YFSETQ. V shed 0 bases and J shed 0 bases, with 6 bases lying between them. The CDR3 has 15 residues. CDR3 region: CASSLGHATNEKLFF. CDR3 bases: TGCGCCAGCAGCTTGGGTCATGCAACTAATGAAAAACTGTTTTTT.

Written as DNA, the CDR3 is TGTGCCAGCAGCTCGACAGATACTGGGGCCAACGTCCTGACTTTC. Protein: CASSSTDTGANVLTF. The genes are TRBV7-9 and TRBJ2-6, with a weak D call TRBD1 (5 bases). In germline, CDR1 is SEHNR, CDR2 FQNEAQ (reference sequence). With 4 bases removed from V and 2 bases from J, the gap between germline ends came to 9 bases. The CDR3 runs to 15 residues. Supplemented by reference TRBV7-9 and TRBJ2-6, the full variable domain reads DTGVSQNPRHKITKRGQNVTFRCDPISEHNRLYWYRQTLGQGPEFLTYFQNEAQLEKSRLLSDRFSAERPKGSFSTLEIQRTEQGDSAMYLCASSSTDTGANVLTFGAGSRLTVL.

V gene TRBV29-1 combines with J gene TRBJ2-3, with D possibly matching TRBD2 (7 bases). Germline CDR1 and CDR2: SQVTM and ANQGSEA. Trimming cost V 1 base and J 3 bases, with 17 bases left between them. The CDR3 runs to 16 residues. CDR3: CSVEVRAGAKTDTQYF. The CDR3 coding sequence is TGCAGCGTTGAAGTCCGTGCGGGGGCAAAAACAGATACGCAGTATTTT.

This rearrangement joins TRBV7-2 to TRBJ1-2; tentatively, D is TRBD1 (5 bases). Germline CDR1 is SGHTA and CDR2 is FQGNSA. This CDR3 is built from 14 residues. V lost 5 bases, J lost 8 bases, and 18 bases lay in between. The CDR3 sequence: CASSLRRDLRGYTF. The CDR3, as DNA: TGTGCCAGCAGCCTAAGGAGGGACTTGAGAGGCTACACCTTC.

CDR3 sequence reads: CSDTTSTGGIGYTF. Written as DNA, the CDR3 is TGCAGCGACACAACCTCTACAGGGGGCATAGGCTACACCTTC. The genes are TRBV29-1 and TRBJ1-2; 9 nucleotides line up with TRBD1. The germline V gene encodes CDR1 SQVTM and CDR2 ANQGSEA. The J segment lost 8 bases and the V segment lost 7 bases, leaving 14 bases of the junction unmatched. This CDR3 contains 14 residues.